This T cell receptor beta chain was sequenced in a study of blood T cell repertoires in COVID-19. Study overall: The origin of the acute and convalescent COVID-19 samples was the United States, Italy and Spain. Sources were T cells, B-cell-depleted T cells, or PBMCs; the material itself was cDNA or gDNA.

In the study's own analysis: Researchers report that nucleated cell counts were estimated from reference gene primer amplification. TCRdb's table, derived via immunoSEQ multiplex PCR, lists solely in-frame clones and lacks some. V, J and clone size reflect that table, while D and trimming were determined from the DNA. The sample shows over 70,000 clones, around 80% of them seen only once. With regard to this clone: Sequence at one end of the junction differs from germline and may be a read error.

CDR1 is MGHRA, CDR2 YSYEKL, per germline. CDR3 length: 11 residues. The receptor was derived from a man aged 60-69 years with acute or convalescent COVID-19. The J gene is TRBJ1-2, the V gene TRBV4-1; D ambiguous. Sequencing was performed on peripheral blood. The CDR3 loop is CASSQHGVKFF. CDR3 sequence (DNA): TGCGCCAGCAGCCAACACGGGGTAAAATTCTTC.